This TCR beta chain was found in a study of cytomegalovirus exposure and HLA in healthy donors. Study-level results: Productive rates of about 87% or about 30% were seen for most TCR beta V segments in an earlier analysis.

PCR used 60 Vbeta primers and 13 Jbeta primers. Sequencing used immunoSEQ multiplex PCR; TCRdb keeps in-frame clones, though not all of them. The table includes 200,000 to 250,000 clones, 70% to 80% detected once. Germline CDR1 and CDR2: MNHEY and SVGAGI. Trimming removed 0 bases from V and 4 bases from J; junction bases left unmatched: 6. CDR3 size: 15 residues. Turning to this clone: Its target is unknown.

The sample consisted of PBMCs. This sequence joins TRBV6-5 and TRBJ2-7; 7 nucleotides align to TRBD2. This clonotype was obtained from a woman aged 25 to 39 in good health and CMV-seronegative. The CDR3 DNA follows: TGTGCCAGCAGTTACTCGAGAGCCGGGGGGTACGAGCAGTACTTC. Protein product: CASSYSRAGGYEQYF.